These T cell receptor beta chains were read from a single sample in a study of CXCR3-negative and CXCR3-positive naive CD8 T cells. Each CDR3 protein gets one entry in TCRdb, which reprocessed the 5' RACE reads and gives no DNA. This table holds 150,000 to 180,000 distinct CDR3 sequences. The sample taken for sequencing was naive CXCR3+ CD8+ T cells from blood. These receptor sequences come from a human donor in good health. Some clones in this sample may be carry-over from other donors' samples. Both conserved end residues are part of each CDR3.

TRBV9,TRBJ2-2,CASSGDNTGELFF
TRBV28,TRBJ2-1,CASRPTGTSGRSSYNEQFF
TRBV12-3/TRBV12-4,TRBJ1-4,CASRAGLSTNEKLFF
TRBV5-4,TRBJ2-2,CASSWGTILNTGELFF
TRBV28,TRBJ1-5,CASSLWANQPQHF
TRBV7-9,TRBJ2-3,CASSPSSADTQYF
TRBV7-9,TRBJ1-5,CASSLSGARGQPQHF
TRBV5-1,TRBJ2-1,CASMPGEYSYNEQFF
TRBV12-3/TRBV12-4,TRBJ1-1,CASSFSRMNTEAFF
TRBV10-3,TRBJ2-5,CAISESTGTSGEGTQYF
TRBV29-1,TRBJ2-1,CSVEQGRSSYNEQFF
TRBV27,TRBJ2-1,CASTPDLGKREQFF
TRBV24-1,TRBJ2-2,CATQYTGELFF
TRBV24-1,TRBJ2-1,CATSDLRDPYNEQFF
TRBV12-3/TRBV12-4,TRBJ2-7,CASSLPGAYEQYF
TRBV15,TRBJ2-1,CATSGGGRTYF
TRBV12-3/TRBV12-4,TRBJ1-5,CASSLYAQGASNQPQHF
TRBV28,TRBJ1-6,CASSPSGTGNSPLHF
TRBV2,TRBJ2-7,CASSVPSGGVSDEQYF
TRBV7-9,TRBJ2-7,CASSLAGGHEQYF